Below are 5 T cell receptor beta chains sequenced from a single sample in a study of T cell clonality in common variable immunodeficiency (dated by TCRdb to between 2014 and 2017). Library preparation was by the immunoSEQ multiplex PCR assay. This is the immuneACCESS table as TCRdb keeps it, with only in-frame sequences that have V and J called. A part of the clones is gone; compared with another copy, unresolved V genes explain less than half, and the rest is unexplained. The table records tens of thousands of clones for this sample, and not one of them appears only once. The ten top clones hold 6.5% to 8% of the sample. The investigation overall reported the following: Reportedly, TCRbeta sequences from CVID had fewer deletions and N-nucleotide insertions, and highly modified clones with 13 or more V deletions were absent from CVID.

Their recognized antigens are unknown. Sequencing input: peripheral blood mononuclear cells. These receptors were taken from a human donor with common variable immunodeficiency.

This clone was counted between two and nine times. The read halts 3 residues ahead of the CDR3 end, with the missing end drawn from the germline J gene. The gene calls are TRBV19 and TRBJ2-5; D gene ambiguous. The CDR3 spans 16 residues. The V gene's germline CDR1 is LNHDA and CDR2 SQIVND (reference sequence). The V end was cut by 3 bases, the J end by 6 bases, with 20 bases between. The sequenced CDR3 bases are TGTGCCAGTAGTATCGAAGACATTGCAAGCAATAAGACC. This sequence encodes CASSIEDIASNKT. The entire CDR3 reads CASSIEDIASNKTQYF.

This clone was seen ten or more times. The read halts 3 residues ahead of the CDR3 end, with the missing end drawn from the germline J gene. The genes are TRBV14 and TRBJ1-1; D uncertain. The CDR3 has 17 residues. Looked up from germline, CDR1 is SGHDN and CDR2 is FVKESK. The V gene lost 0 bases and the J gene lost 1 base, with 15 bases spanning the gap. CDR3 DNA (partial): TGTGCCAGCAGCCAAGATCTGTCGCTGAGAGGGAACACTGAA. This codes for CASSQDLSLRGNTE. The CDR3 in full is CASSQDLSLRGNTEAFF.

On this clone: Sequencing ends 3 residues short of the CDR3 end; the germline J gene provides the rest. This chain uses TRBV19 with TRBJ2-1, with D unresolved. V shed 2 bases and J shed 9 bases, with 14 bases lying between them. CDR3 size: 14 residues. The germline gives CDR1 LNHDA, CDR2 SQIVND (reference sequence). The CDR3 loop reads CASSILGPSPEQFF. CDR3 DNA, as far as it was read: TGTGCCAGTAGTATATTGGGCCCCTCCCCTGAG.

This clone was detected ten times or more. The read terminates 3 residues before the CDR3 end, so the remaining end is supplied by the germline J gene. This chain connects TRBV20-1 to TRBJ1-1; D not resolved. Germline CDR1 DFQATT, CDR2 SNEGSKA (reference sequence). The ends were cut back, 4 bases at V and 1 base at J, with 19 bases in the middle. This CDR3 comprises 16 residues. The CDR3 loop reads CSATPGPSAWNTEAFF. The CDR3 bases that were read are TGCAGTGCTACCCCAGGCCCCTCTGCGTGGAACACTGAA.

As to this clone: The CDR3 end is not reached by the read, which stops 3 residues before it; the germline J gene fills it in. The gene calls are TRBV5-1 and TRBJ2-7, with TRBD2 as a possible D gene (6 bases). Germline CDR1 is SGHRS and CDR2 is YFSETQ. The V gene lost 5 bases and the J gene lost 0 bases, with 6 bases spanning the gap. This CDR3 contains 12 residues. CDR3 DNA, as far as it was read: TGCGCCAGCAGGGGGGGCTCCTACGAG. This translates into CASRGGSYE. The complete CDR3 protein is CASRGGSYEQYF. The variable domain in full, completed from reference TRBV5-1 and TRBJ2-7, reads KAGVTQTPRYLIKTRGQQVTLSCSPISGHRSVSWYQQTPGQGLQFLFEYFSETQRNKGNFPGRFSGRQFSNSRSEMNVSTLELGDSALYLCASRGGSYEQYFGPGTRLTVT.